This T cell receptor (beta chain) was identified during a study of blood T cell repertoires in COVID-19. Study details: Sample material is recorded as cDNA or gDNA derived from T cells, B-cell-depleted T cells, or PBMCs.

A word on this clone: Lacking the conserved final phenylalanine or tryptophan, this CDR3 likely reflects a read error.

Authors' processing steps: Scientists estimated how many nucleated cells there were by amplifying reference gene primers. Profiling relied on immunoSEQ multiplex PCR, and the TCRdb table lists in-frame clones only, not all of them. That table is the source of V, J and clone size, and D and trimming were worked out from the DNA. In the table there are approximately 150,000 clones, over 70% of which are singletons. The CDR3 contains 11 residues. With 5 bases removed from V and 11 bases from J, the gap between germline ends came to 12 bases. Germline V gene sequence: CDR1 SEHNR, CDR2 FQNEAQ (reference sequence).

The source material was peripheral blood. The chain links TRBV7-9 to TRBJ1-1; D unresolved. The TCR comes from a man of 80 years or more with acute or convalescent COVID-19. For the CDR3, the DNA is TGTGCCAGCAGCCTTCCGAATGAGGCTTTCCTT. Translation: CASSLPNEAFL.